These T cell receptor beta chains were read from a single sample in a study of CD8+ T cells in alopecia areata. TCRdb's copy holds only in-frame clones and misses some; the assay was immunoSEQ multiplex PCR. The table includes 61,000 or so clones, approximately 96% detected once. Specimen: CD8+ T cells sorted from blood, collected at week 0. The receptor source for this set is a human donor with alopecia areata. Both conserved end residues are part of each CDR3. The D gene is left open where the match is weak. For some rows the clone size is stated as once, few or many, or as a class when expanded; others skip it.

clone_size: NA; d_call: NA; j_call: TRBJ2-1; v_call: TRBV5-4; cdr3_nt: TGTGCCAGCAGACGTAGCTCCTACAATGAGCAGTTCTTC; cdr3_aa: CASRRSSYNEQFF
clone_size: NA; d_call: TRBD2; j_call: TRBJ2-7; v_call: TRBV7-2; cdr3_nt: TGTGCCAGCAGCTTAAGGACTAGCGGGGGCGGCTACGAGCAGTACTTC; cdr3_aa: CASSLRTSGGGYEQYF
clone_size: NA; d_call: TRBD1; j_call: TRBJ2-3; v_call: TRBV5-4; cdr3_nt: TGTGCCAGCAGCCAGGGGGTACGGCACACAGATACGCAGTATTTT; cdr3_aa: CASSQGVRHTDTQYF
clone_size: NA; d_call: NA; j_call: TRBJ1-1; v_call: TRBV5-1; cdr3_nt: TGCGCCAGCAGCTACGAGTGGGAGGGGGAAGCTGAAGCTTTCTTT; cdr3_aa: CASSYEWEGEAEAFF
clone_size: NA; d_call: TRBD2; j_call: TRBJ2-5; v_call: TRBV27; cdr3_nt: TGTGCCAGCAGATTAGCGGGGGGGAAGGAGACCCAGTACTTC; cdr3_aa: CASRLAGGKETQYF
clone_size: NA; d_call: NA; j_call: TRBJ1-1; v_call: TRBV11-2; cdr3_nt: TGTGCCAGCAGTCCACGCCAGGGACTTAACACTGAAGCTTTCTTT; cdr3_aa: CASSPRQGLNTEAFF
clone_size: NA; d_call: TRBD2; j_call: TRBJ2-1; v_call: TRBV6-5; cdr3_nt: TGTGCCAGCAGTTACTCGACTAGCGGGGGCGAGCAGTTCTTC; cdr3_aa: CASSYSTSGGEQFF
clone_size: NA; d_call: NA; j_call: TRBJ2-3; v_call: TRBV27; cdr3_nt: TGTGCCAGCAGTTTTCGGAGCACAGATACGCAGTATTTT; cdr3_aa: CASSFRSTDTQYF
clone_size: NA; d_call: TRBD2; j_call: TRBJ2-3; v_call: TRBV9; cdr3_nt: TGTGCCAGCAGCGTCCCCTCTCGCGGGGGGGCCACAGATACGCAGTATTTT; cdr3_aa: CASSVPSRGGATDTQYF
clone_size: NA; d_call: TRBD1; j_call: TRBJ2-2; v_call: TRBV4-3; cdr3_nt: TGCGCCAGCAGCCCAGAGGGGCCAGGGGGCTCCGGGGAGCTGTTTTTT; cdr3_aa: CASSPEGPGGSGELFF
clone_size: NA; d_call: TRBD1; j_call: TRBJ2-2; v_call: TRBV11-2; cdr3_nt: TGTGCCAGCAGCTTAGGAGGGGGCACGACCGGGGAGCTGTTTTTT; cdr3_aa: CASSLGGGTTGELFF
clone_size: NA; d_call: TRBD1; j_call: TRBJ2-3; v_call: TRBV6-1; cdr3_nt: TGTGCCAGCAGTGAAGACAGGGGTAGTACAGATACGCAGTATTTT; cdr3_aa: CASSEDRGSTDTQYF
clone_size: NA; d_call: NA; j_call: TRBJ2-7; v_call: TRBV4-3; cdr3_nt: TGCGCCAGCAGCCATGACCTCAAGGGCTCCTACGAGCAGTACTTC; cdr3_aa: CASSHDLKGSYEQYF
clone_size: NA; d_call: TRBD1; j_call: TRBJ1-2; v_call: TRBV5-6; cdr3_nt: TGTGCCAGCAGCTTGGGATTGCGCCCAGGGGGCAGGGATGGCTACACCTTC; cdr3_aa: CASSLGLRPGGRDGYTF
clone_size: NA; d_call: NA; j_call: TRBJ2-1; v_call: TRBV5-1; cdr3_nt: TGCGCCAGCAGCTTGGAAGGACAGGGAGGGGATGAGCAGTTCTTC; cdr3_aa: CASSLEGQGGDEQFF
clone_size: NA; d_call: NA; j_call: TRBJ2-1; v_call: TRBV18; cdr3_nt: TGTGCCAGCTCACCGGTGGAATTGGGAAATGAGCAGTTCTTC; cdr3_aa: CASSPVELGNEQFF
clone_size: NA; d_call: NA; j_call: TRBJ2-3; v_call: TRBV7-3; cdr3_nt: TGTGCCAGCAGCAACGCTCTCCTGAGCACAGATACGCAGTATTTT; cdr3_aa: CASSNALLSTDTQYF
clone_size: NA; d_call: TRBD1; j_call: TRBJ1-1; v_call: TRBV6-5; cdr3_nt: TGTGCCAGCAGGGGACAGGGGGCTTCTGAAGCTTTCTTT; cdr3_aa: CASRGQGASEAFF
clone_size: NA; d_call: NA; j_call: TRBJ1-2; v_call: TRBV7-9; cdr3_nt: TGTGCCAGCAGCCCTGATAACTATGGCTACACCTTC; cdr3_aa: CASSPDNYGYTF
clone_size: NA; d_call: NA; j_call: TRBJ2-1; v_call: TRBV4-1; cdr3_nt: TGCGCCAGCAGCCAAGAAGGAATAAACTACAATGACCAGTTCTTC; cdr3_aa: CASSQEGINYNDQFF
clone_size: NA; d_call: NA; j_call: TRBJ1-6; v_call: TRBV1; cdr3_nt: TGCACCAGCAGCCACCCCCCGGGAGTAAAGGATTCACCCCTCCACTTT; cdr3_aa: CTSSHPPGVKDSPLHF
clone_size: NA; d_call: NA; j_call: TRBJ2-1; v_call: TRBV27; cdr3_nt: TGTGCCAGCAGTTTAGGGACCCTGCAGTTCTTC; cdr3_aa: CASSLGTLQFF
clone_size: NA; d_call: TRBD1; j_call: TRBJ1-5; v_call: TRBV4-1; cdr3_nt: TGCGCCAGCAGCCAAAACACAGGGGGCGTCGATCAGCCCCAGCATTTT; cdr3_aa: CASSQNTGGVDQPQHF
clone_size: NA; d_call: NA; j_call: TRBJ1-1; v_call: TRBV5-1; cdr3_nt: TGCGCCAGCAGCTTTTTCTGGGGGTCGGACACTGAAGCTTTCTTT; cdr3_aa: CASSFFWGSDTEAFF
clone_size: NA; d_call: NA; j_call: TRBJ1-4; v_call: TRBV5-4; cdr3_nt: TGTGCCAGCAGCTTGGGAGGTTCCGGGGTAGTAAATGAAAAACTGTTTTTT; cdr3_aa: CASSLGGSGVVNEKLFF
clone_size: NA; d_call: NA; j_call: TRBJ2-1; v_call: TRBV7-8; cdr3_nt: TGTGCCAGCAGCTTAGCATCAATTGAGCAGTTCTTC; cdr3_aa: CASSLASIEQFF
clone_size: NA; d_call: NA; j_call: TRBJ1-1; v_call: TRBV12-5; cdr3_nt: TGTGCTAGTGGTTTCTTCACCCGGGACACACATCACACTGAAGCTTTCTTT; cdr3_aa: CASGFFTRDTHHTEAFF
clone_size: NA; d_call: TRBD2; j_call: TRBJ2-3; v_call: TRBV7-2; cdr3_nt: TGTGCCAGCAGCCCAGAGGGCGGGGGGATCACAGATACGCAGTATTTT; cdr3_aa: CASSPEGGGITDTQYF
clone_size: NA; d_call: NA; j_call: TRBJ2-1; v_call: TRBV27; cdr3_nt: TGTGCCAGCAGTTTGGGACAAGCTGCCGAGCAGTTCTTC; cdr3_aa: CASSLGQAAEQFF
clone_size: once; d_call: NA; j_call: TRBJ2-1; v_call: TRBV4-2; cdr3_nt: TGTGCCAGCAGCCAACAGGGCGTCTCCTACAATGAGCAGTTCTTC; cdr3_aa: CASSQQGVSYNEQFF
clone_size: NA; d_call: NA; j_call: TRBJ1-1; v_call: TRBV7-2; cdr3_nt: TGTGCCAGCAGCTTGGGCACTACGGTCCCGGACACTGAAGCTTTCTTT; cdr3_aa: CASSLGTTVPDTEAFF
clone_size: NA; d_call: NA; j_call: TRBJ2-2; v_call: TRBV6-5; cdr3_nt: TGTGCCAGCAGTGCGGACATATTGGCCGGGGAGCTGTTTTTT; cdr3_aa: CASSADILAGELFF
clone_size: NA; d_call: TRBD1; j_call: TRBJ1-4; v_call: TRBV4-1; cdr3_nt: TGCGCCAGCAGCCAAGGGACAGGGGATGAAAAACTGTTTTTT; cdr3_aa: CASSQGTGDEKLFF
clone_size: NA; d_call: NA; j_call: TRBJ1-1; v_call: TRBV4-1; cdr3_nt: TGCGCCAGCAGCCAAGAGGGGAGGGCCACTGAAGCTTTCTTT; cdr3_aa: CASSQEGRATEAFF
clone_size: NA; d_call: NA; j_call: TRBJ1-2; v_call: TRBV7-9; cdr3_nt: TGTGCCAGCAGCTTAATACATATCGATGGCTACACCTTC; cdr3_aa: CASSLIHIDGYTF
clone_size: NA; d_call: NA; j_call: TRBJ2-7; v_call: TRBV27; cdr3_nt: TGTGCCAGCAGTGCTCTAAAATACTACGAGCAGTACTTC; cdr3_aa: CASSALKYYEQYF
clone_size: NA; d_call: NA; j_call: TRBJ2-1; v_call: TRBV15; cdr3_nt: TGTGCCACCAGCGTGACTATCGGCTCCTACAATGAGCAGTTCTTC; cdr3_aa: CATSVTIGSYNEQFF
clone_size: NA; d_call: NA; j_call: TRBJ2-3; v_call: TRBV6-5; cdr3_nt: TGTGCCAGCTCCTTTACTAGGGACAGCACAGATACGCAGTATTTT; cdr3_aa: CASSFTRDSTDTQYF
clone_size: NA; d_call: TRBD1; j_call: TRBJ2-1; v_call: TRBV7-9; cdr3_nt: TGTGCCAGCAGCGAACAGGGGGCGGCCTACAATGAGCAGTTCTTC; cdr3_aa: CASSEQGAAYNEQFF
clone_size: medium-sized; d_call: NA; j_call: TRBJ1-1; v_call: TRBV7-9; cdr3_nt: TGTGCCAGCAGCTTAACGGGCGGGTACACTGAAGCTTTCTTT; cdr3_aa: CASSLTGGYTEAFF
clone_size: NA; d_call: NA; j_call: TRBJ2-7; v_call: TRBV23-1; cdr3_nt: TGCGCCAGCAGTCAAGAGGGAAGGTGCGCCCCCGGTCCCTACGAGCAGTACTTC; cdr3_aa: CASSQEGRCAPGPYEQYF
clone_size: NA; d_call: NA; j_call: TRBJ1-4; v_call: TRBV11-2; cdr3_nt: TGTGCCAGCAGCTCCCACTCCCTCGAAAATGAAAAACTGTTTTTT; cdr3_aa: CASSSHSLENEKLFF
clone_size: NA; d_call: NA; j_call: TRBJ2-7; v_call: TRBV5-1; cdr3_nt: TGCGCCAGCAGCTTGGATAAGGTGGGCCTATCGTACGAGCAGTACTTC; cdr3_aa: CASSLDKVGLSYEQYF
clone_size: NA; d_call: NA; j_call: TRBJ1-6; v_call: TRBV6-5; cdr3_nt: TGTGCCAGCAGTTACTCGGGGGACGGGACCCTCCACTTT; cdr3_aa: CASSYSGDGTLHF
clone_size: NA; d_call: NA; j_call: TRBJ2-7; v_call: TRBV6-8; cdr3_nt: TGTGCCAGCAGAACACACAGGGCCAATTCCTACGAGCAGTACTTC; cdr3_aa: CASRTHRANSYEQYF
clone_size: NA; d_call: NA; j_call: TRBJ1-2; v_call: TRBV9; cdr3_nt: TGTGCCAGCAGCGTAGGGGCAGAGGACTATGGCTACACCTTC; cdr3_aa: CASSVGAEDYGYTF
clone_size: NA; d_call: NA; j_call: TRBJ2-2; v_call: TRBV5-1; cdr3_nt: TGCGCCAGCAGCTTGCGGCCGGACACCGGGGAGCTGTTTTTT; cdr3_aa: CASSLRPDTGELFF
clone_size: NA; d_call: NA; j_call: TRBJ1-1; v_call: TRBV25-1; cdr3_nt: TGTGCCAGCAGTGAATGGCAAGGCCCCTACACTGAAGCTTTCTTT; cdr3_aa: CASSEWQGPYTEAFF
clone_size: NA; d_call: TRBD2; j_call: TRBJ2-5; v_call: TRBV15; cdr3_nt: TGTGCCACCAGCAGGACTAGCGGGGGGGCGCAAGAGACCCAGTACTTC; cdr3_aa: CATSRTSGGAQETQYF
clone_size: NA; d_call: NA; j_call: TRBJ2-1; v_call: TRBV10-3; cdr3_nt: TGTGCCACCGCGCCTCCGGGACACTTGAATGAGCAGTTCTTC; cdr3_aa: CATAPPGHLNEQFF
clone_size: NA; d_call: TRBD2; j_call: TRBJ2-7; v_call: TRBV4-3; cdr3_nt: TGCGCCAGCAGCCAGTCGACTAGCGGGGGGGCCTACGAGCAGTACTTC; cdr3_aa: CASSQSTSGGAYEQYF
clone_size: NA; d_call: TRBD1; j_call: TRBJ2-7; v_call: TRBV5-6; cdr3_nt: TGTGCCAGCAGCAGGGACAGGAGTTACGAGCAGTACTTC; cdr3_aa: CASSRDRSYEQYF
clone_size: NA; d_call: TRBD1; j_call: TRBJ1-1; v_call: TRBV19; cdr3_nt: TGTGCCAGTAGTTGGACAGGGGGTACCACTGAAGCTTTCTTT; cdr3_aa: CASSWTGGTTEAFF
clone_size: NA; d_call: NA; j_call: TRBJ2-2; v_call: TRBV6-6; cdr3_nt: TGTGCCAGCAGTTACTCAAGTTCTTACACCGGGGAGCTGTTTTTT; cdr3_aa: CASSYSSSYTGELFF